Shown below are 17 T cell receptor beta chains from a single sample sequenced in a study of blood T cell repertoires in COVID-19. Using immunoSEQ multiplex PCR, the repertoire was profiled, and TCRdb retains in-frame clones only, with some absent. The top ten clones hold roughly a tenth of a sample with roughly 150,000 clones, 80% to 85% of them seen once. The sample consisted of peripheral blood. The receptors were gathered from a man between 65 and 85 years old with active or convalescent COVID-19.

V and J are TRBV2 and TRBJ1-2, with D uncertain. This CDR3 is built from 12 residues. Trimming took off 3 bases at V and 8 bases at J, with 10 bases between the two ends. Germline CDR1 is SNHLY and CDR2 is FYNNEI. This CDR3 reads CASSEAGWGYTF. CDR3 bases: TGTGCCAGCAGTGAGGCGGGCTGGGGCTACACCTTC.

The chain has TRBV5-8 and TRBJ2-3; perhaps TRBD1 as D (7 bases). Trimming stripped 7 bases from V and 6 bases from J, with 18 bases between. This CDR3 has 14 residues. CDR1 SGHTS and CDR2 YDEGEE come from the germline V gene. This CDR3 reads CASSRGAVRDTQYF. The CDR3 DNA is TGTGCCAGCTCCAGGGGGGCGGTAAGGGATACGCAGTATTTT.

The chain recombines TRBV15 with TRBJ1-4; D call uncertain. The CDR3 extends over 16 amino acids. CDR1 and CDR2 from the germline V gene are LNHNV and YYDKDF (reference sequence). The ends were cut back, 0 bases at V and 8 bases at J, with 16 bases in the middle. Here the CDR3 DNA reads TGTGCCACCAGCAGAGATTCGGGAGGTTTAAGGGAAAAACTGTTTTTT. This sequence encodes CATSRDSGGLREKLFF.

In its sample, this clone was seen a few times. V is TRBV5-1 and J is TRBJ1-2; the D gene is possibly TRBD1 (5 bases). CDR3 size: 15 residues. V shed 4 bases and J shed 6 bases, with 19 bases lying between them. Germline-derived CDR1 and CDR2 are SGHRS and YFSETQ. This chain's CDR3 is CASSHLYGGVNGYTF. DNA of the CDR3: TGCGCCAGCAGCCACCTCTATGGAGGGGTGAATGGCTACACCTTC.

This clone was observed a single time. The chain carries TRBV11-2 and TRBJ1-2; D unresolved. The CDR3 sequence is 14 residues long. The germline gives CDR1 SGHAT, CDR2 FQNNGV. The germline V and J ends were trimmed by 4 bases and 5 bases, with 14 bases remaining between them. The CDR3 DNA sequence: TGTGCCAGCAGCTCACGGATGGGAGTTTATGGCTACACCTTC. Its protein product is CASSSRMGVYGYTF.

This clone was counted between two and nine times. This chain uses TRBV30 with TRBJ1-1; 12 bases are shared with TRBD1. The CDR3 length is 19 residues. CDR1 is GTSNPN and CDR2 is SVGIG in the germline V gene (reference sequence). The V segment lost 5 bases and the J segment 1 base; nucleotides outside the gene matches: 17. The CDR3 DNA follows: TGTGCCTGGGTACACCGGGACAGGGGGCTGGGGGAGGCGAACACTGAAGCTTTCTTT. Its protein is CAWVHRDRGLGEANTEAFF. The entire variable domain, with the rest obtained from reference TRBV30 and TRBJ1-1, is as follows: SQTIHQWPATLVQPVGSPLSLECTVEGTSNPNLYWYRQAAGRGLQLLFYSVGIGQISSEVPQNLSASRPQDRQFILSSKKLLLSDSGFYLCAWVHRDRGLGEANTEAFFGQGTRLTVV.

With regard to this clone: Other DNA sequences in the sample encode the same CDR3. The CDR3 loop reads CSVGQGNQPQHF. The CDR3 nucleotides are TGCAGCGTTGGGCAGGGAAATCAGCCCCAGCATTTT. This chain links TRBV29-1 with TRBJ1-5; TRBD1 is a possible D gene (5 bases). The CDR3 is 12 residues long. The ends were cut back, 4 bases at V and 4 bases at J, with 8 bases in the middle. CDR1 and CDR2 (germline): SQVTM, ANQGSEA.

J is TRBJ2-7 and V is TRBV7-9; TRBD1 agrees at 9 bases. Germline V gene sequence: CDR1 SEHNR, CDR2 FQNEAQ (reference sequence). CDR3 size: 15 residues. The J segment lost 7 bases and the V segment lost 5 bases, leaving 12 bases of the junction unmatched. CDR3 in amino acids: CASSPTTGGKFEQYF. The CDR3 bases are TGTGCCAGCAGCCCCACGACAGGGGGTAAATTTGAGCAGTACTTC. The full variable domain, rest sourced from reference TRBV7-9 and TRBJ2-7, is DTGVSQNPRHKITKRGQNVTFRCDPISEHNRLYWYRQTLGQGPEFLTYFQNEAQLEKSRLLSDRFSAERPKGSFSTLEIQRTEQGDSAMYLCASSPTTGGKFEQYFGPGTRLTVT.

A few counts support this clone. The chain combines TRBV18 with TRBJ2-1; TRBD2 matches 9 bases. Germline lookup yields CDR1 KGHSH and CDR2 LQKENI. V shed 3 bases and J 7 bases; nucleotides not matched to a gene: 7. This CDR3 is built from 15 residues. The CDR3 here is CASSPVAGVGNEQFF. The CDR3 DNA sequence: TGTGCCAGCTCACCGGTAGCGGGAGTGGGGAATGAGCAGTTCTTC.

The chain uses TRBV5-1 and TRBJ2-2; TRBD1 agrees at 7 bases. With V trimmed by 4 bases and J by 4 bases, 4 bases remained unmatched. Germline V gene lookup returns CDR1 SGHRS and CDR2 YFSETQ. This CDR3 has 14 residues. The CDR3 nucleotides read TGCGCCAGCAGCGAACAGGGGCCCACCGGGGAGCTGTTTTTT. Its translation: CASSEQGPTGELFF.

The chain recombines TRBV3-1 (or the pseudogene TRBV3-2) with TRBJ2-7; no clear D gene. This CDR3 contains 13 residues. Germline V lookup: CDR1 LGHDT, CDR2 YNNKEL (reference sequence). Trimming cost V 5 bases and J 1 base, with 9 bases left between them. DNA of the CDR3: TGTGCCAGCAGCTTAACTGAGTCCTACGAGCAGTACTTC. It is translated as CASSLTESYEQYF.

The CDR3 reads CASSGSDYGTGRTYEQYF. The DNA for the CDR3 is TGCGCCAGCAGCGGCTCAGACTATGGGACAGGGCGAACCTACGAGCAGTACTTC. The chain links TRBV5-1 to TRBJ2-7; TRBD1 matches 9 bases. Trimming at V came to 4 bases and at J to 2 bases, leaving 16 bases not matched to a gene. The CDR3 sequence is 18 residues long. Germline V CDR1 and CDR2: SGHRS, YFSETQ.

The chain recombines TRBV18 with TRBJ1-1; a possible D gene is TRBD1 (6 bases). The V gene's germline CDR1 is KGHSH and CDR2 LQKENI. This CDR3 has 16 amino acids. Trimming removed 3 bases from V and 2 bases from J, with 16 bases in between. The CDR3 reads CASSPAGTTLNTEAFF. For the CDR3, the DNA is TGTGCCAGCTCACCCGCCGGGACAACTCTAAACACTGAAGCTTTCTTT.

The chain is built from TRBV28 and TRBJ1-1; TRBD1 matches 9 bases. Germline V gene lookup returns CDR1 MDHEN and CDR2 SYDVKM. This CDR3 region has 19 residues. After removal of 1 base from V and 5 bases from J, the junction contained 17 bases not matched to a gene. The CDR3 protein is CASSLLGPNRDREGTEAFF. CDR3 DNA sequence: TGTGCCAGCAGTTTATTGGGACCCAACCGGGACAGGGAGGGGACTGAAGCTTTCTTT.

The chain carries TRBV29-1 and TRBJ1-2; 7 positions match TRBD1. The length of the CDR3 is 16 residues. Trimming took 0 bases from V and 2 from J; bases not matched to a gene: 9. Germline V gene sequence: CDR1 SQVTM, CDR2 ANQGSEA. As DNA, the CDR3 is TGCAGCGTTGAAGATCCCGGGACAGACCGGAACTATGGCTACACCTTC. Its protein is CSVEDPGTDRNYGYTF.

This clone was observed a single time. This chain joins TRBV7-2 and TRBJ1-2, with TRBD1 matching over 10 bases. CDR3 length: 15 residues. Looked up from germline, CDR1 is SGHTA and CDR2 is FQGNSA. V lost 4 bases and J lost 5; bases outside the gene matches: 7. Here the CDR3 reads CASSSPRTGGYGYTF. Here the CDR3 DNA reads TGTGCCAGCAGCTCGCCTCGGACAGGGGGATATGGCTACACCTTC.

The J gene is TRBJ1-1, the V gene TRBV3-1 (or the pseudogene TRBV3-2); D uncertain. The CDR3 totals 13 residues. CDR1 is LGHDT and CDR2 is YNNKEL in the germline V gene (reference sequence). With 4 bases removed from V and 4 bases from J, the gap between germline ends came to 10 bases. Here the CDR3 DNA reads TGTGCCAGCAGCCTCGGAGGAGTCACTGAAGCTTTCTTT. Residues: CASSLGGVTEAFF.